This paragraph covers one T cell receptor beta chain sequence. Its antigen is not known. These data originate in a study of monozygotic twins with cystic fibrosis. Study background: With about 15 PCR cycles, barcoded libraries came from 3 to 3.5 micrograms of fragmented DNA.

The protocol was immunoSEQ multiplex PCR, while the TCRdb copy is restricted to in-frame clones and leaves out a portion. The repertoire has tens of thousands of clones, about 87% of them found once; the top ten carry approximately 1.2%. Study-level results: In this small cohort, shared CDR3 numbers showed no association with age, concordance or disease severity. Clonality was generally low (median approximately 0.0095), higher in the most severe patients.

The CDR3 extends over 12 amino acids. The germline V gene has CDR1 LNHDA and CDR2 SQIVND (reference sequence). Trimming took 7 bases from V and 5 from J, leaving 11 bases between them. This rearrangement joins TRBV19 to TRBJ1-1; no clear D. Sequenced: blood. The receptor's source is a woman in her thirties with cystic fibrosis. The CDR3 here is CASTRGGTEAFF. The CDR3 DNA follows: TGTGCCAGTACTCGGGGAGGGACTGAAGCTTTCTTT.